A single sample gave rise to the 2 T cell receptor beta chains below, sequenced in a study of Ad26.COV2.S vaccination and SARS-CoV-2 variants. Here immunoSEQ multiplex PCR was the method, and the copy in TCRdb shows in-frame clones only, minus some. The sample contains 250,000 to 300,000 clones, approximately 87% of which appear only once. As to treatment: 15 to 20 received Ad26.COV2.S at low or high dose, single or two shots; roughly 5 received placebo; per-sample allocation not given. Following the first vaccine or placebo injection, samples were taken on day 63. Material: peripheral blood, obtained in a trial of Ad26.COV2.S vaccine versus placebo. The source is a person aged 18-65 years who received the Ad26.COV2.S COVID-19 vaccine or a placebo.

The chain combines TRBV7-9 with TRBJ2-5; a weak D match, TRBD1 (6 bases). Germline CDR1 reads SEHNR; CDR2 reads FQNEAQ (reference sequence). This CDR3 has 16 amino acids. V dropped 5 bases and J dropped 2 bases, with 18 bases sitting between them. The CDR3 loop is CASSGVRGSIQETQYF. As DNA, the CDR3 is TGTGCCAGCAGCGGCGTGAGGGGGTCAATTCAAGAGACCCAGTACTTC.

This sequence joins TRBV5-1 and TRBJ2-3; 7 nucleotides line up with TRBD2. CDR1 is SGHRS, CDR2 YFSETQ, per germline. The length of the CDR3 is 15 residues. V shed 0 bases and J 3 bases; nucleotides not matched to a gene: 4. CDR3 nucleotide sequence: TGCGCCAGCAGCTTGGGAGCGGGAAGGACAGATACGCAGTATTTT. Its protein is CASSLGAGRTDTQYF.